This T cell receptor (beta chain) was recovered during a study of CD8+CD57+ T cells in acquired aplastic anemia. Study details: Sorting CD4+ and CD8+ cells gave DNA averaging approximately 3 ug.

Profiling of TCR beta VDJ combinations and CDR3 sequences used genomic DNA as template. TCRdb itself ran the reads through MiXCR, one entry per CDR3 protein. The sample lists 100,000 to 150,000 distinct CDR3 sequences; almost 40% were seen once. Only patients with CD8+CD57+ cell expansion on flow cytometry were chosen for sequencing. All participating patients were living with severe acquired aplastic anemia. Study findings and constraints: Sharing between patients and controls was observed for twenty-nine CD8+ CDR3 sequences.

V lost 7 bases and J 7 bases, leaving 17 bases between the germline ends. Germline V gene data show CDR1 as ENHRY and CDR2 as SYGVKD. The CDR3 length is 15 residues. In regard to this clonotype: The target antigen is unknown.

The genes are TRBV10-3 and TRBJ1-6, with D perhaps matching TRBD1 (5 bases). This sequence was found in a human donor with aplastic anemia. The sample consisted of sorted CD4+, CD8+, or CD8+CD57+ T cells (not recorded which) from PBMCs. CDR3 nucleotides: TGTGCCATCAAAAATGGGGTAGGGGTCAATTCACCCCTCCACTTT. The encoded protein is CAIKNGVGVNSPLHF.